This record covers a single TCR beta chain. The antigen is unknown. The protocol was immunoSEQ multiplex PCR, while the TCRdb copy is restricted to in-frame clones and leaves out a portion. The table lists roughly 89,000 clones, around nine tenths of them singletons. The data stem from a study of graft-versus-host responses after intestinal transplantation. The wider study: Once they had received anti-thymocyte globulin induction, all recipients took tacrolimus and steroids for about three years. Overall study findings and caveats: Elevated graft-versus-host to host-versus-graft clonal ratios in allografts were recorded for patients with graft-donor T cell macrochimerism. Some GvH clones appeared in ileal mucosa or blood before recipient bone marrow.

The CDR3 runs to 13 residues. Germline V gene lookup returns CDR1 SEHNR and CDR2 FQNEAQ (reference sequence). Trimming removed 4 bases at V and 2 bases at J, with 9 bases between. The sequences come from unstimulated CD4+ T cells sorted from spleen or lymph node cells, collected before intestinal transplant. The chain employs TRBV7-9 and TRBJ2-7; D perhaps matches TRBD1 (6 bases). This TCR was recovered from a human donor who received an intestinal transplant. The CDR3 DNA reads TGTGCCAGCAGCTCCGGGACAACCTACGAGCAGTACTTC. Translating gives CASSSGTTYEQYF.